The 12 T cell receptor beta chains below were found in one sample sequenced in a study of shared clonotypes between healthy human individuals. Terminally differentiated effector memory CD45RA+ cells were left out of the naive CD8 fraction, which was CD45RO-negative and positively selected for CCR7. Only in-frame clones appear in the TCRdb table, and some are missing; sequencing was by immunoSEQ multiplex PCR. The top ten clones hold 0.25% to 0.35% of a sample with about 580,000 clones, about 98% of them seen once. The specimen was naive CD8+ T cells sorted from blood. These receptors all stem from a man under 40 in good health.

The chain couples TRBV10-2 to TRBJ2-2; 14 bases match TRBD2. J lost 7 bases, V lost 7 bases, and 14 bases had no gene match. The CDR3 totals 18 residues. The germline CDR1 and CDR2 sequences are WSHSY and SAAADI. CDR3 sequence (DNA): TGCGCCAGCACACAAAGGACTAGCGGGAGGTCACAAGTCGGGGAGCTGTTTTTT. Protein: CASTQRTSGRSQVGELFF.

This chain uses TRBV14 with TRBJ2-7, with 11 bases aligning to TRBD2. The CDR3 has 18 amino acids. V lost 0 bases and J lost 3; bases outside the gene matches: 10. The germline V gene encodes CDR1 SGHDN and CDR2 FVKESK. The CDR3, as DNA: TGTGCCAGCAGCCAAGATGGAGGGGGGACTAGCGGCATCTACGAGCAGTACTTC. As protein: CASSQDGGGTSGIYEQYF.

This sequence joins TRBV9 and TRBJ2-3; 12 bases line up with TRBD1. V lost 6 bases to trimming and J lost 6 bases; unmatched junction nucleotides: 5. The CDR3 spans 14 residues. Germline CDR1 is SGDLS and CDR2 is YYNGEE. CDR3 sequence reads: CASNSGTGGDTQYF. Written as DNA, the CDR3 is TGTGCCAGCAACTCCGGGACAGGGGGCGATACGCAGTATTTT.

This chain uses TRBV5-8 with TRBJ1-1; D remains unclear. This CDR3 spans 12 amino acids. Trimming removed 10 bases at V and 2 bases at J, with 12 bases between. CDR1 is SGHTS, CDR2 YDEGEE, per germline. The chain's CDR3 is CAGGLLNTEAFF. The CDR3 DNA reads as TGTGCCGGCGGCCTACTAAACACTGAAGCTTTCTTT.

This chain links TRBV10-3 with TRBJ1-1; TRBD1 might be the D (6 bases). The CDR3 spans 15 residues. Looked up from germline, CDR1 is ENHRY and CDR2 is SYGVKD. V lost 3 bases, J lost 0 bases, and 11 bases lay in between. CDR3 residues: CAISDPGEMNTEAFF. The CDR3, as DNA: TGTGCCATCAGTGATCCAGGGGAGATGAACACTGAAGCTTTCTTT.

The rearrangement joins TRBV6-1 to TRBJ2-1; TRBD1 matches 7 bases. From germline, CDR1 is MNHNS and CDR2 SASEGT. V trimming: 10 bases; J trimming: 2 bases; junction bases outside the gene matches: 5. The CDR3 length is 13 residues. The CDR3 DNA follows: TGTGCCACTCCAGGGGGAACCTACAATGAGCAGTTCTTC. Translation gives CATPGGTYNEQFF.

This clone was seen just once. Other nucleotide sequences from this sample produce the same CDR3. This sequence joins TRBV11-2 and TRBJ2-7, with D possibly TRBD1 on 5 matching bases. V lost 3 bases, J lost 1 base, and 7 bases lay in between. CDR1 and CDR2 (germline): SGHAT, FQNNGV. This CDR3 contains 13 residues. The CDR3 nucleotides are TGTGCCAGCAGCTTGACAGTATCCTACGAGCAGTACTTC. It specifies CASSLTVSYEQYF.

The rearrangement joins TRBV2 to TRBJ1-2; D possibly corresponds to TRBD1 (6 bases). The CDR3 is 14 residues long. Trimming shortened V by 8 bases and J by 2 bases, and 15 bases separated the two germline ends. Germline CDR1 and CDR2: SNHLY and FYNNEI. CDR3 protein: CASRLGQGNYGYTF. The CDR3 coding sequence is TGTGCCAGCCGTTTAGGTCAGGGGAACTATGGCTACACCTTC.

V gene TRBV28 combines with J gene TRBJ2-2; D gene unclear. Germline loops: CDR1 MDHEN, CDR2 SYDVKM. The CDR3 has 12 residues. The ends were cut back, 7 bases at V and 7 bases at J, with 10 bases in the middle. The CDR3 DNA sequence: TGTGCCAGCACGCGGATCGGCGGGGAGCTGTTTTTT. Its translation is CASTRIGGELFF.

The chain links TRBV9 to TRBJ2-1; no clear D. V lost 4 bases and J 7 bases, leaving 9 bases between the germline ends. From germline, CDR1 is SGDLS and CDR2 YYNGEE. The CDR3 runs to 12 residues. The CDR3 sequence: CASSLNFNEQFF. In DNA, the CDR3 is TGTGCCAGCAGCCTGAACTTTAATGAGCAGTTCTTC. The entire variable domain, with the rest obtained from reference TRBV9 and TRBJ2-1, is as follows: DSGVTQTPKHLITATGQRVTLRCSPRSGDLSVYWYQQSLDQGLQFLIQYYNGEERAKGNILERFSAQQFPDLHSELNLSSLELGDSALYFCASSLNFNEQFFGPGTRLTVL.

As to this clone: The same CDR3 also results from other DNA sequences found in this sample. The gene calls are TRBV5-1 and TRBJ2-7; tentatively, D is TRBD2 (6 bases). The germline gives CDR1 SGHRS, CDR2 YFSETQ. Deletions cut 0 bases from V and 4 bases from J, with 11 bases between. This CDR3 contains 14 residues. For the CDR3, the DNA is TGCGCCAGCAGCTTGGGCCTGGGGGGATACGAGCAGTACTTC. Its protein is CASSLGLGGYEQYF.

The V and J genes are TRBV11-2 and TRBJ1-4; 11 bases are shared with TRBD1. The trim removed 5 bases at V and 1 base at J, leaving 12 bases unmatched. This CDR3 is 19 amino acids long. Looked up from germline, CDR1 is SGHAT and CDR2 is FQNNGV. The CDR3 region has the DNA TGTGCCAGCAGCCCCACACCCGGGACAGGGGGAGAAACTAATGAAAAACTGTTTTTT. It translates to CASSPTPGTGGETNEKLFF.